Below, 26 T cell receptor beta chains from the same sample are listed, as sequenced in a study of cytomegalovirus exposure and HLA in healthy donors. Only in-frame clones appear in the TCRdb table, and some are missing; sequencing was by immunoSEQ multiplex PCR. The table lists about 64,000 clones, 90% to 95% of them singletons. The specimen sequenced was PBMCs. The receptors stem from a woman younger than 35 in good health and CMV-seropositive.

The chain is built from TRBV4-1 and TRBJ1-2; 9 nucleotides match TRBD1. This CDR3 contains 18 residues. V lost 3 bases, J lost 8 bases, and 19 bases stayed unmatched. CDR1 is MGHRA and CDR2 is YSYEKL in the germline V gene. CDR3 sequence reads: CASSHTSRLRGQGWGYTF. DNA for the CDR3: TGCGCCAGCAGCCACACTAGTCGTCTTAGGGGACAGGGTTGGGGCTACACCTTC.

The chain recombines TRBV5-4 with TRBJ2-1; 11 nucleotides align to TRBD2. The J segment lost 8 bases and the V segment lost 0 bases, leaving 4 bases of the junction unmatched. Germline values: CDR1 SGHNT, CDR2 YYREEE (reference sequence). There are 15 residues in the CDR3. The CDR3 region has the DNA TGTGCCAGCAGCTTGGGCCCGACTAGCGGGGATGAGCAGTTCTTC. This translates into CASSLGPTSGDEQFF.

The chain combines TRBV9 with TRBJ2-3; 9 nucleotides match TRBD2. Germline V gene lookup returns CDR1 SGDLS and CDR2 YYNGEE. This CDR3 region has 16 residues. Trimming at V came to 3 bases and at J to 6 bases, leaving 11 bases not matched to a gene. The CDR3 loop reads CASSGRRASGEDTQYF. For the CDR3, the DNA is TGTGCCAGCAGCGGGAGGAGGGCTAGCGGGGAGGATACGCAGTATTTT.

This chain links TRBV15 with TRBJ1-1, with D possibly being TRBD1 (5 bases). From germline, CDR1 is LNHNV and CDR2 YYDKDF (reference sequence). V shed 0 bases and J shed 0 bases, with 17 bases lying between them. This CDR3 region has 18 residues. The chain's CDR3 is CATSRDLSIGHLNTEAFF. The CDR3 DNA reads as TGTGCCACCAGCAGAGATCTATCGATCGGACATTTGAACACTGAAGCTTTCTTT.

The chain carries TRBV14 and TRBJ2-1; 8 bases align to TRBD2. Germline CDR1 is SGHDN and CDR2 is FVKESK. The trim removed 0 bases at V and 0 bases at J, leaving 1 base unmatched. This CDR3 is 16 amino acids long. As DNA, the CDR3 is TGTGCCAGCAGCCAAGAGAGCGGGAGCTCCTACAATGAGCAGTTCTTC. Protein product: CASSQESGSSYNEQFF.

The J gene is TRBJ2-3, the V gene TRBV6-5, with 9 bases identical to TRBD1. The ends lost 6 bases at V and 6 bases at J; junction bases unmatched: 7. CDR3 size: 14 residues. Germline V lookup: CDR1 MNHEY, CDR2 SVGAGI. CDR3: CASRPGQGLDTQYF. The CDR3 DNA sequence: TGTGCCAGCAGGCCCGGACAGGGGCTGGATACGCAGTATTTT.

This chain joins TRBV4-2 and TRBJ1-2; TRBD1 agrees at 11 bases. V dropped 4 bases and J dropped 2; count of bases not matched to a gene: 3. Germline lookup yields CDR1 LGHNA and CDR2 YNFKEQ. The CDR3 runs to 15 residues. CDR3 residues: CASSRGQGENYGYTF. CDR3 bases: TGTGCCAGCAGCCGGGGACAGGGGGAAAACTATGGCTACACCTTC.

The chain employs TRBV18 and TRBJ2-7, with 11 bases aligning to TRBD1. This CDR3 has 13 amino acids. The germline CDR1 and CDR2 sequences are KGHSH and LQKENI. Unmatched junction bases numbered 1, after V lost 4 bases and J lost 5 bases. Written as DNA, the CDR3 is TGTGCCAGCTCACTGGGACAGGGGGACGAGCAGTACTTC. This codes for CASSLGQGDEQYF.

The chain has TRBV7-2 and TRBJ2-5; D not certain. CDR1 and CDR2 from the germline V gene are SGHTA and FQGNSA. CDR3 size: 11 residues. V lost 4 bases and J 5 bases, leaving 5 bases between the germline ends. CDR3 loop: CASSSLETQYF. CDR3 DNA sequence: TGTGCCAGCAGCTCATTGGAGACCCAGTACTTC.

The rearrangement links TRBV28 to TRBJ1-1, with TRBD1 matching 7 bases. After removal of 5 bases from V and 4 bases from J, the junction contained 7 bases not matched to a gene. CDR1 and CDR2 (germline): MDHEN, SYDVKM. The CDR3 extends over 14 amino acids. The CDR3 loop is CASSQGQGVTEAFF. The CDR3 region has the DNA TGTGCCAGCAGTCAGGGTCAGGGGGTCACTGAAGCTTTCTTT.

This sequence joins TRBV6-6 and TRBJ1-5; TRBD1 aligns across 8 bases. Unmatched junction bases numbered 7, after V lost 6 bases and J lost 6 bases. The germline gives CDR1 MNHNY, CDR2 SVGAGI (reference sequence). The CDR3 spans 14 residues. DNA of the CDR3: TGTGCCAGCAGAGACAGGGGAATAGGTCAGCCCCAGCATTTT. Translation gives CASRDRGIGQPQHF.

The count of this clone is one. CDR3 coding DNA: TGCAGCGCCGGGGACAGAGACTCAGATACGCAGTATTTT. This gives the protein CSAGDRDSDTQYF. J is TRBJ2-3 and V is TRBV29-1, with 7 bases matching TRBD1. The ends lost 7 bases at V and 4 bases at J; junction bases unmatched: 8. Germline V gene sequence: CDR1 SQVTM, CDR2 ANQGSEA. The CDR3 has 13 residues.

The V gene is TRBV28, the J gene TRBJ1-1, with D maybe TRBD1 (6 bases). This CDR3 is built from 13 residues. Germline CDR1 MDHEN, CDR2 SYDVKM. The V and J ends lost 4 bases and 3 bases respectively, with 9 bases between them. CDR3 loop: CASSSGTYTEAFF. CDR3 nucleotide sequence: TGTGCCAGCAGTTCAGGGACATACACTGAAGCTTTCTTT.

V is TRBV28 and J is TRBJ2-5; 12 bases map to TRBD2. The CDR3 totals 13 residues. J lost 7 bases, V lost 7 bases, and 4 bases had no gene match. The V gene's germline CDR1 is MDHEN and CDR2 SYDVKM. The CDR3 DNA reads TGTGCCAGCACTAGCGGGGGGGAAGGGACCCAGTACTTC. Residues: CASTSGGEGTQYF.

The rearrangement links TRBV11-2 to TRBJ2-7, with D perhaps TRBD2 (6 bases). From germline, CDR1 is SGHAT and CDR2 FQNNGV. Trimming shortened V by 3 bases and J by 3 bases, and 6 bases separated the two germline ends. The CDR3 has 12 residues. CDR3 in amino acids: CASSFGSYEQYF. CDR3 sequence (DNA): TGTGCCAGCAGCTTCGGGAGCTACGAGCAGTACTTC. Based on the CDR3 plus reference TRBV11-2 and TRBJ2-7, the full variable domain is EAGVAQSPRYKIIEKRQSVAFWCNPISGHATLYWYQQILGQGPKLLIQFQNNGVVDDSQLPKDRFSAERLKGVDSTLKIQPAKLEDSAVYLCASSFGSYEQYFGPGTRLTVT.

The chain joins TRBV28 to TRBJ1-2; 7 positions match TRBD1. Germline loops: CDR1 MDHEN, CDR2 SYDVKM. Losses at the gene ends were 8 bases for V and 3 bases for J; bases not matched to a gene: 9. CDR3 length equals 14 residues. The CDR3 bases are TGTGCCAGCGCGGAAATTACAGGGGACTATGGCTACACCTTC. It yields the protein CASAEITGDYGYTF.

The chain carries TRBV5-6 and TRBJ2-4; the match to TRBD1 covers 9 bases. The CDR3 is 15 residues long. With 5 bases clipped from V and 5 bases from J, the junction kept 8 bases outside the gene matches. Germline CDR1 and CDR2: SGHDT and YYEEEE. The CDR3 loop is CASRQGQGVENIQYF. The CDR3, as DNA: TGTGCCAGCAGGCAGGGACAGGGCGTAGAAAACATTCAGTACTTC.

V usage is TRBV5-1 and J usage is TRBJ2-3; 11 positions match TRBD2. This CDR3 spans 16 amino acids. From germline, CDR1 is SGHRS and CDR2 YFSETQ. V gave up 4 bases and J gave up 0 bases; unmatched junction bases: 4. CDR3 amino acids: CASSHRLAGSTDTQYF. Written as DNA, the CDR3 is TGCGCCAGCAGCCACCGACTAGCGGGAAGCACAGATACGCAGTATTTT.

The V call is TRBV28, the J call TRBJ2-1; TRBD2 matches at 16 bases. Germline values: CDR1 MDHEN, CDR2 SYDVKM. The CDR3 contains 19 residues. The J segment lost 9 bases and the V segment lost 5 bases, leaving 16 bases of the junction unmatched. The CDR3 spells CASSPAGTSGGAQTTEQFF. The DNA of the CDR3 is TGTGCCAGCAGTCCCGCTGGGACTAGCGGGGGGGCACAAACAACTGAGCAGTTCTTC. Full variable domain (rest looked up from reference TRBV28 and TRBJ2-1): DVKVTQSSRYLVKRTGEKVFLECVQDMDHENMFWYRQDPGLGLRLIYFSYDVKMKEKGDIPEGYSVSREKKERFSLILESASTNQTSMYLCASSPAGTSGGAQTTEQFFGPGTRLTVL.

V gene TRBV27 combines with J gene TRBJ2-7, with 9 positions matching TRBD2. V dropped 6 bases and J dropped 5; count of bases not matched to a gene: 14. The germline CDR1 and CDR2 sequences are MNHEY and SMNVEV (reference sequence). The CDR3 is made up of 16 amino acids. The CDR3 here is CASRSISGSNINEQYF. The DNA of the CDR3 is TGTGCCAGCAGATCCATTAGCGGGAGTAATATAAACGAGCAGTACTTC.

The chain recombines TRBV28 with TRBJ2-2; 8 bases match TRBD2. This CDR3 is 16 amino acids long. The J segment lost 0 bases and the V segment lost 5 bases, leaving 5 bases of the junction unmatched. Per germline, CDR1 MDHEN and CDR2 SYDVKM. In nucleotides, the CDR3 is TGTGCCAGCAGTATTAGCGGGACCGCGAACACCGGGGAGCTGTTTTTT. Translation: CASSISGTANTGELFF. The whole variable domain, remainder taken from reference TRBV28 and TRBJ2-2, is DVKVTQSSRYLVKRTGEKVFLECVQDMDHENMFWYRQDPGLGLRLIYFSYDVKMKEKGDIPEGYSVSREKKERFSLILESASTNQTSMYLCASSISGTANTGELFFGEGSRLTVL.

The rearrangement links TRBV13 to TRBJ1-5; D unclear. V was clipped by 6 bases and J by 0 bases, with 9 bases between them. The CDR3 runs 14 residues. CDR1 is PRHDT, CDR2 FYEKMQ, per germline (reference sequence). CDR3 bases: TGTGCCAGCAGTTTCGGTAATAGCAATCAGCCCCAGCATTTT. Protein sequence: CASSFGNSNQPQHF.

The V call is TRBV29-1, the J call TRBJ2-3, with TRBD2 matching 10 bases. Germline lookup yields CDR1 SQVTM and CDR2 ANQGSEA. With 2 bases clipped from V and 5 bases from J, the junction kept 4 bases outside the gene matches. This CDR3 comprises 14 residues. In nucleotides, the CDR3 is TGCAGCGTTGAATCAGCGGGGGGGTTAGATACGCAGTATTTT. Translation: CSVESAGGLDTQYF.

CDR3 loop: CASSLVGDYGYTF. DNA for the CDR3: TGTGCCAGCAGCTTGGTGGGCGACTATGGCTACACCTTC. The chain employs TRBV5-4 and TRBJ1-2, with unresolved D. The CDR3 is 13 residues long. V lost 0 bases and J lost 3, with 6 bases in between. The germline CDR1 and CDR2 sequences are SGHNT and YYREEE (reference sequence).

The CDR3 nucleotides read TGTGCCAGCAGCCGCGGAGATCAGCCCCAGCATTTT. It is translated as CASSRGDQPQHF. The rearrangement uses TRBV7-9 and TRBJ1-5; D unresolved. CDR1 and CDR2 (germline): SEHNR, FQNEAQ (reference sequence). V was shortened by 5 bases and J by 5 bases, with 7 bases between the two germline ends. The CDR3 loop spans 12 amino acids.

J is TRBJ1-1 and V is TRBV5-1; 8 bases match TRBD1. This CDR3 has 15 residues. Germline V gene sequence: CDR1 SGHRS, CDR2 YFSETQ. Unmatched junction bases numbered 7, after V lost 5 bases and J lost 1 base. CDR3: CASRQTGGGNTEAFF. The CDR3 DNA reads TGCGCCAGCAGGCAAACAGGGGGAGGGAACACTGAAGCTTTCTTT.